The sequence of this T cell receptor beta chain was determined in a study of shared clonotypes between healthy human individuals (dated by TCRdb to about 2020). Study-level background: A couple of women and a few men aged 18 to 49 years were included in the cohort. For each donor, three plates each were used for CD4 naive and CD4 memory, two plates were used for CD8 naive, and one plate was used for CD8 memory. To estimate repertoire size and how much clonotypes are shared between individuals, the study performed deep sequencing of blood TCR repertoires from roughly five healthy adults. Different laboratories and diverse techniques were used to prepare libraries and sequence TCR repertoires, to increase sequencing depth and limit assay-specific biases. Leukapheresis yielded between about 0.85 and 10 billion PBMCs per donor. The study at large found these results: Based on pairwise subsampling, the degree of clonotype sharing among donors was expected to be affected by sequencing depth. Compared with non-shared clonotypes, clonotypes shared by all four sorted-subset donors had higher generation probabilities. Sampling was restricted to blood, and TCR repertoires in tissue are likely to differ from TCR repertoires in blood. The small number of donors limited the genetic and exposure-history diversity represented. Incomplete sequencing was indicated by rarefaction of sorted-subset datasets, despite the large sequencing depth. Larger estimated clonotype richness was generally found for naive subsets than for memory subsets. Approximately 4.8% of naive CD4, more than 3% of naive CD8, around 2.3% of memory CD4, and over 0.35% of memory CD8 clonotypes were shared across several donors.

For this clone: This receptor's antigen is unknown. Base qualities are not provided; no much larger clone lies one nucleotide away.

Healthy HIV-negative adults with no recently reported acute infections or vaccinations were included as donors. Every donor was a Caucasian adult living in Nashville, Tennessee, USA. CD4+ T cells were enriched through magnetic negative selection, after which naive cells were positively selected on CD45RA and the remaining negative fraction served as the memory subset. Blood was collected by leukapheresis, and PBMCs were isolated by Ficoll-Histopaque density gradient centrifugation and then cryopreserved in liquid nitrogen vapor phase. Analytical flow cytometry was used to check the purity and quantity of every magnetically sorted T cell population. Genomic DNA was isolated from every sorted fraction and measured by UV absorbance on a Nanodrop 2000c. The CDR3 spans 15 residues, from the cysteine through the phenylalanine. Only the CDR3 part of the read is kept: 45 bases, read in frame from the first base. V is reduced by 0 bases and J by 8 bases, leaving a spacing of 14 bases between them. The CDR1 and CDR2 encoded by the germline V gene are SGHRS and YFSETQ.

TCR CDR3 regions were amplified from genomic DNA by multiplex PCR using the deep immunoSEQ assay. Extracted genomic DNA from each cell subset was distributed evenly across all wells of several immunoSEQ 96-well plates, and each plate was treated as a replicate. For sorted subsets, approximately 0.2 ug of genomic DNA, equivalent to some 30,000 T cell genomes, went into each replicate PCR. Purified libraries were measured with a Qubit 3.0 fluorometer, size-checked on a Bioanalyzer 2100, and measured again with the KAPA Library Quantification kit. Every immunoSEQ 96-well plate was sequenced on a dedicated single-read 150-cycle Illumina NextSeq 550 flow cell. The source study handled its data this way. Because the immunoSEQ output included only junctional sequences and no quality scores, the filtering could not be the same as the filtering used for full-length reads. Sequences were annotated with PyIR, a Python wrapper for IgBLAST v1.9, and V/J genes and CDR3 were assigned using IMGT germline references. Any read was removed if the V/J assignment was weak (E-value above 1e-6), the CDR3 was missing, or the read contained stop codons, out-of-frame junctions, or ambiguous translated residues. V3J clonotypes were defined by identical inferred V gene, J gene, and CDR3 amino acid sequence. Percentage overlap between repertoires was computed as shared unique clonotypes divided by the size of the smaller repertoire. Repertoire richness was assessed with RTK rarefaction, the Chao1 estimator, and Recon v2.1 estimates of unobserved clonotypes. Generation probabilities were computed with OLGA for all TCRbeta clonotypes obtained by the gDNA method from a few donors. TCRdb took over this immuneACCESS table, retaining in-frame rearrangements with V and J assigned. Such tables are incomplete; in checked studies, under half of the missing clones stem from an unresolved V gene, and the remainder is unexplained. D and trimming come from the DNA, and the V and J calls and clone size come from that table. The sample has more than 2 million clones on record, about 95% of them singletons. The biggest ten clones account for approximately 0.13% of the sample.

This receptor was taken from a man between 18 and 29 years old in good health. The sequence joins TRBV5-1 to TRBJ2-2; the D gene is perhaps TRBD1, from 6 matching bases. Material for sequencing was naive CD4+ T cells sorted from blood. The cell subset or site label, as the study defines it: CD45RA+ positively selected. The bases read TGCGCCAGCAGCTTGGACTGGGGGCTTGGAGGGGAGCTGTTTTTT. This yields the protein CASSLDWGLGGELFF. Joined to the reference TRBV5-1 and TRBJ2-2 proteins, this CDR3 gives the full variable domain: KAGVTQTPRYLIKTRGQQVTLSCSPISGHRSVSWYQQTPGQGLQFLFEYFSETQRNKGNFPGRFSGRQFSNSRSEMNVSTLELGDSALYLCASSLDWGLGGELFFGEGSRLTVL.